This T cell receptor (beta chain) derives from a study of Ad26.COV2.S vaccination and SARS-CoV-2 variants. Study as a whole: The study gave Ad26.COV2.S intramuscularly, once or twice 56 days apart.

Treatment denoted: about 20 received Ad26.COV2.S at low or high dose, single or two shots; roughly 5 received placebo; per-sample allocation not given. Following the first vaccine or placebo injection, samples were taken on day 63. This CDR3 is 15 amino acids long. Trimming took 3 bases from V and 1 from J; bases not matched to a gene: 6. CDR1 is GTSNPN, CDR2 SVGIG, per germline (reference sequence). Generated by immunoSEQ multiplex PCR, the TCRdb table keeps only in-frame clones and is missing some. This table has around 400,000 clones, roughly 80% appearing once. The rearrangement uses TRBV30 and TRBJ1-1, with TRBD1 matching 9 bases. The material was peripheral blood, obtained in a trial of Ad26.COV2.S vaccine versus placebo. This sequence was found in a person between 18 and 65 years old who received the Ad26.COV2.S COVID-19 vaccine or a placebo. The CDR3 is CAWRGQGWGNTEAFF. The CDR3 DNA reads as TGTGCCTGGAGGGGACAGGGTTGGGGGAACACTGAAGCTTTCTTT.